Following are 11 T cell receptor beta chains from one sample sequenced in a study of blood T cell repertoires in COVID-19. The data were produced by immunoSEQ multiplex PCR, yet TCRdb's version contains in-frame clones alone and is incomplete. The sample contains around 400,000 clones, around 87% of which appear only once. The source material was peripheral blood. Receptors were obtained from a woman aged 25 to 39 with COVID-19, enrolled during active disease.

CDR3 DNA sequence: TGCAGCGTGCGGACTAGCGGGAGGGCCGGGGAGCTGTTTTTT. Translation: CSVRTSGRAGELFF. The J gene is TRBJ2-2, the V gene TRBV29-1, with 15 positions matching TRBD2. Trimming cost V 6 bases and J 6 bases; bases outside gene matches: 2. Germline V gives CDR1 SQVTM, CDR2 ANQGSEA. The CDR3 is made up of 14 amino acids.

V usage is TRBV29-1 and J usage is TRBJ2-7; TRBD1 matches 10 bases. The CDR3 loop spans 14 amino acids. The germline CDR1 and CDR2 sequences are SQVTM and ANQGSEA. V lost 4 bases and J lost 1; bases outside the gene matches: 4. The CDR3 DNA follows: TGCAGCGTTGGGGGGGACAGGGGATCCTACGAGCAGTACTTC. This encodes CSVGGDRGSYEQYF.

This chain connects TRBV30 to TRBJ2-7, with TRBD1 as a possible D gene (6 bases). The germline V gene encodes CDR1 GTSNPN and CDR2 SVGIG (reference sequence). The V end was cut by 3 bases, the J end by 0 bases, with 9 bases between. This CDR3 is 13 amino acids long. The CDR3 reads CAWRGANSYEQYF. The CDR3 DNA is TGTGCCTGGAGGGGGGCAAACTCCTACGAGCAGTACTTC.

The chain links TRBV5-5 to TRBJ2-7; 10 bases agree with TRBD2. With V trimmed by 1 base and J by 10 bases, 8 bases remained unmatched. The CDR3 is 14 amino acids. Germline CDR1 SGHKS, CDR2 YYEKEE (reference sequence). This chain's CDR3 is CASSLSLAGENQYF. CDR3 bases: TGTGCCAGCAGCTTGTCCCTAGCGGGAGAGAATCAGTACTTC.

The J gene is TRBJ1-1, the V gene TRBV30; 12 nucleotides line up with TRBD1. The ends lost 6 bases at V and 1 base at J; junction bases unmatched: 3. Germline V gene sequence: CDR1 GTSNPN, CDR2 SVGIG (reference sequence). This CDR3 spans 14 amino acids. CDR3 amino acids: CACLGQGANTEAFF. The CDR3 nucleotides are TGTGCCTGCCTGGGACAGGGGGCGAACACTGAAGCTTTCTTT.

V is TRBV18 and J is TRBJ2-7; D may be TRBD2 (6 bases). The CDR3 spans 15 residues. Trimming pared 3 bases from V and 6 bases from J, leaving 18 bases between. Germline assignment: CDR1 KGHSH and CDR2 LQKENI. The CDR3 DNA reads TGTGCCAGCTCACCCTCCGGGAGCGGAGATTTCGAGCAGTACTTC. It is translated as CASSPSGSGDFEQYF.

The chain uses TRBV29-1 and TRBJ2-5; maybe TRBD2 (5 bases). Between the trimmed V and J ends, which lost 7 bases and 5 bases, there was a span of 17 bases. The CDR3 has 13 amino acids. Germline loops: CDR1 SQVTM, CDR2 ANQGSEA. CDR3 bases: TGCAGCGCCGGGCGAGCCCGCGGGGAGACCCAGTACTTC. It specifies CSAGRARGETQYF.

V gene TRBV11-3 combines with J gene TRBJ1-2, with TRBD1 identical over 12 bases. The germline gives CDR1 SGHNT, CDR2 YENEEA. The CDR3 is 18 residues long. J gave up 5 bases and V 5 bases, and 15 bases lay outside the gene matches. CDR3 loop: CASSPYGTGGYYGYGYTF. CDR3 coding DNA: TGTGCCAGCAGCCCCTACGGGACAGGGGGCTATTATGGGTATGGCTACACCTTC. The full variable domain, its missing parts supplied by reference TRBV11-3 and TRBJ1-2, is EAGVVQSPRYKIIEKKQPVAFWCNPISGHNTLYWYLQNLGQGPELLIRYENEEAVDDSQLPKDRFSAERLKGVDSTLKIQPAELGDSAVYLCASSPYGTGGYYGYGYTFGSGTRLTVV.

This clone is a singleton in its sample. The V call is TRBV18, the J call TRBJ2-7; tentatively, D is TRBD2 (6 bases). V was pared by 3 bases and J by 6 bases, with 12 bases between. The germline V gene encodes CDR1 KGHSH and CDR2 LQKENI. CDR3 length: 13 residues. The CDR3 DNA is TGTGCCAGCTCACCGGCTCGGGGGTCCGAGCAGTACTTC. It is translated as CASSPARGSEQYF.

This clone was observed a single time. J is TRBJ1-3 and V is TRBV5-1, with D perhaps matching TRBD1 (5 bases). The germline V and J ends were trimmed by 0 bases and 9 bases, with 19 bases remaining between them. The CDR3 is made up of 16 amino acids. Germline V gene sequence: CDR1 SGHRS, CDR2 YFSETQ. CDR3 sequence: CASSLATGRSGGTIYF. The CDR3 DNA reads TGCGCCAGCAGCTTGGCCACTGGCCGGTCCGGGGGCACCATATATTTT.

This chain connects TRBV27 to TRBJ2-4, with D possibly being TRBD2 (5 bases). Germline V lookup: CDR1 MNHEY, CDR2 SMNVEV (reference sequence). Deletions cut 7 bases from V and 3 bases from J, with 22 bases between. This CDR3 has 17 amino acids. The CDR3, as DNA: TGTGCCAGCACCCTTGGGGTGGCAGCGGAGTTCAAAAACATTCAGTACTTC. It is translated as CASTLGVAAEFKNIQYF.